This record looks at one T cell receptor beta chain sequence and its context. The immunoSEQ assay amplified TCRB CDR3 from up to roughly 2 ug DNA. The table came from immunoSEQ multiplex PCR; TCRdb's copy has only in-frame clones and leaves some out. The profile covers around 37,000 clones, with approximately 84% appearing a single time and under 10% taken by the ten largest. None of the glioblastoma patients had an isocitrate dehydrogenase mutation. This entry belongs to a study of glioma-infiltrating T cells after dendritic cell vaccination. The wider study: Patients had newly diagnosed or recurrent glioblastoma and received dendritic cell vaccines. Treatment, given 2003 to 2012, was autologous tumor lysate-pulsed dendritic cell vaccination.

Germline V gives CDR1 SGHNT, CDR2 YYREEE (reference sequence). This CDR3 region has 14 residues. V trimming: 1 base; J trimming: 5 bases; junction bases outside the gene matches: 5. The gene calls are TRBV5-4 and TRBJ1-1, with 7 bases lining up with TRBD1. The source material was blood, sampled before dendritic cell vaccination. This receptor was taken from a human donor with glioblastoma. CDR3 sequence (DNA): TGTGCCAGCAGCTTGACAGGGGTGGGGACTGAAGCTTTCTTT. Translation: CASSLTGVGTEAFF.